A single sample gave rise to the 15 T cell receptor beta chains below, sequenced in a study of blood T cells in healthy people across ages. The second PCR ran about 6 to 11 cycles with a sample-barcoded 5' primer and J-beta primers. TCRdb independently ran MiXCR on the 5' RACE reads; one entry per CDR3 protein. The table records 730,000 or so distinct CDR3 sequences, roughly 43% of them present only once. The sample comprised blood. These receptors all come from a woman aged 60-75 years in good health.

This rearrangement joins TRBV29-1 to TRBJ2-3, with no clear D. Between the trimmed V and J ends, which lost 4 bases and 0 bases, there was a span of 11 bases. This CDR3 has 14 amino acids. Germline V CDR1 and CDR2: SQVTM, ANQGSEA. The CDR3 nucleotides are TGCAGCGTTGGGGTAGGCCAGAGCACAGATACGCAGTATTTT. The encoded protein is CSVGVGQSTDTQYF.

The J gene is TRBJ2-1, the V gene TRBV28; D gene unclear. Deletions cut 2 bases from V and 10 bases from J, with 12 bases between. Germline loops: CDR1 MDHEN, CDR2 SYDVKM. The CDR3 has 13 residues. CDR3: CASSLGVLEEQFF. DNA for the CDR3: TGTGCCAGCAGTTTAGGTGTCCTTGAAGAGCAGTTCTTC. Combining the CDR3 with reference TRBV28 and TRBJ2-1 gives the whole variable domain DVKVTQSSRYLVKRTGEKVFLECVQDMDHENMFWYRQDPGLGLRLIYFSYDVKMKEKGDIPEGYSVSREKKERFSLILESASTNQTSMYLCASSLGVLEEQFFGPGTRLTVL.

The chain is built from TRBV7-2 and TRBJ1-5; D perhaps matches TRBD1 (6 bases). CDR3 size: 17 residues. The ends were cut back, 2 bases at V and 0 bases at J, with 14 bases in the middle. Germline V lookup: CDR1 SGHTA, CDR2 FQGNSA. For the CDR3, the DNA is TGTGCCAGCAGCTTACTCGGGACAAGATATAGCAATCAGCCCCAGCATTTT. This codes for CASSLLGTRYSNQPQHF.

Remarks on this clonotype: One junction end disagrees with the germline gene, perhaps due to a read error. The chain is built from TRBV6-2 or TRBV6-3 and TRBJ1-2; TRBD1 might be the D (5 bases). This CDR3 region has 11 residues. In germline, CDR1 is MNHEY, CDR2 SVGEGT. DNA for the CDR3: TGTGCCAACAGTCAAGGAGGGGTCTCCACCTTC. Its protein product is CANSQGGVSTF.

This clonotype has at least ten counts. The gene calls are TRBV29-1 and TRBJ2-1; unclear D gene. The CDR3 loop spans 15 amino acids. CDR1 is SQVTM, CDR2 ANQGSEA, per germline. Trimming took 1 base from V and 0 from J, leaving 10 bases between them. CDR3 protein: CSVEVWDSSYNEQFF. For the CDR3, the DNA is TGCAGCGTTGAAGTATGGGATAGCTCCTACAATGAGCAGTTCTTC.

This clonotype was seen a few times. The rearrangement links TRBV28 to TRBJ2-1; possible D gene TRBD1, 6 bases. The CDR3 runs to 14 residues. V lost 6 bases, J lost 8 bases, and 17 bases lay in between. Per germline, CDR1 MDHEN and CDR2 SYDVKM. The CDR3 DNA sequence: TGTGCCAGCAGCACCCCTCAGGGGATCGATGAGCAGTTCTTC. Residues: CASSTPQGIDEQFF.

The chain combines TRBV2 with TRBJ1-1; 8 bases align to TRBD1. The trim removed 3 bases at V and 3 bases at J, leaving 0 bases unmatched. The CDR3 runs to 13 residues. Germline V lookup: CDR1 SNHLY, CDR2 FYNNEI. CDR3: CASSETGDTEAFF. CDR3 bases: TGTGCCAGCAGTGAGACAGGGGACACTGAAGCTTTCTTT. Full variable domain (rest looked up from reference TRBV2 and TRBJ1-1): EPEVTQTPSHQVTQMGQEVILRCVPISNHLYFYWYRQILGQKVEFLVSFYNNEISEKSEIFDDQFSVERPDGSNFTLKIRSTKLEDSAMYFCASSETGDTEAFFGQGTRLTVV.

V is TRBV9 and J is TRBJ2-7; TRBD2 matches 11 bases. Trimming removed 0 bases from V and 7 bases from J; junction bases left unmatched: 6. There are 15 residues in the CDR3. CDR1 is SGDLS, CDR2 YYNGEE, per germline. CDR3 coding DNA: TGTGCCAGCAGCGTAGGTACTAGCGGGGGACATGAGCAGTACTTC. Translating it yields CASSVGTSGGHEQYF. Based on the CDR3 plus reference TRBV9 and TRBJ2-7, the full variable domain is DSGVTQTPKHLITATGQRVTLRCSPRSGDLSVYWYQQSLDQGLQFLIQYYNGEERAKGNILERFSAQQFPDLHSELNLSSLELGDSALYFCASSVGTSGGHEQYFGPGTRLTVT.

CDR3 DNA: TGCAGCGTTGTGTCGGGGGGCCTGAATGGCTACACCTTC. It specifies CSVVSGGLNGYTF. The gene calls are TRBV29-1 and TRBJ1-2, with D possibly being TRBD1 (6 bases). Germline CDR1 SQVTM, CDR2 ANQGSEA. Trimming pared 4 bases from V and 6 bases from J, leaving 15 bases between. This CDR3 contains 13 residues.

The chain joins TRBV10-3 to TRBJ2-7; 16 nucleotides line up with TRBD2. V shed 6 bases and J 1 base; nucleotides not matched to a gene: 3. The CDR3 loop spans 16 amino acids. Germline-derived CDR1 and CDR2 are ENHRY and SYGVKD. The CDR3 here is CAIRLGLAGGSYEQYF. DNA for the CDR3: TGTGCCATCAGGTTGGGACTAGCGGGAGGGTCCTACGAGCAGTACTTC.

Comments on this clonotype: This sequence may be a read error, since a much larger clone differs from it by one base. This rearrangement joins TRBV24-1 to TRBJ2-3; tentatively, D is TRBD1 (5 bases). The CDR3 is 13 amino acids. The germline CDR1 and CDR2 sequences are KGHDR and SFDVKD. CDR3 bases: TGTGCCACCGAAGGGGCCGCTACAGAGACGCAGTATTTT. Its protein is CATEGAATETQYF.

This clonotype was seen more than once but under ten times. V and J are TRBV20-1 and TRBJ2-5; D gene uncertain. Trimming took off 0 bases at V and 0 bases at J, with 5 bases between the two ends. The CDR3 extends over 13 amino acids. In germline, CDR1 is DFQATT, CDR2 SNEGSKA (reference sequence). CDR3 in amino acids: CSARDIYQETQYF. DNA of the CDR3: TGCAGTGCTAGAGACATTTACCAAGAGACCCAGTACTTC.

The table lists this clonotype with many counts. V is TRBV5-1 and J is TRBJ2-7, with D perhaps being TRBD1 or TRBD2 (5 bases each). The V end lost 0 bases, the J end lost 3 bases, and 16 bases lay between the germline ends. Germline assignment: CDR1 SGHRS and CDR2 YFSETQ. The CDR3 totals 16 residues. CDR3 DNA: TGCGCCAGCAGCTTGGGCATTGGGGGAAGCAACTACGAGCAGTACTTC. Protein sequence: CASSLGIGGSNYEQYF.

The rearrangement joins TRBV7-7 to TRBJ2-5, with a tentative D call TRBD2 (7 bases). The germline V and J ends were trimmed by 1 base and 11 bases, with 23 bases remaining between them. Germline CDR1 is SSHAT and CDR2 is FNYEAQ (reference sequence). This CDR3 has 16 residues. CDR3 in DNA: TGTGCCAGCAGCTTAGGGGGGCGGGGGCGTTACAATGAGCAGTACTTC. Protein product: CASSLGGRGRYNEQYF.

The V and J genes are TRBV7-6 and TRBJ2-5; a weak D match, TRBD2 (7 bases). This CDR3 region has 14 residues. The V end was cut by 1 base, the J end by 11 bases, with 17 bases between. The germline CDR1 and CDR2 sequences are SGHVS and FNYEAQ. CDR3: CASSLEGGGWEQYF. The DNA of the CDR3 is TGTGCCAGCAGCTTAGAGGGAGGGGGATGGGAGCAGTACTTC.